A single sample is the source of the 13 T cell receptor beta chains below, sequenced in a study of shared clonotypes between healthy human individuals. The table came from immunoSEQ multiplex PCR; TCRdb's copy has only in-frame clones and leaves some out. This table holds roughly 2.2 million clones, around 90% found once. Sample: naive CD4+ T cells from PBMCs. Subset noted: CD45RA+ positively selected. The receptors shown here come from a man younger than 35 in good health. Some clones in this sample may be carry-over from other donors' samples.

This chain links TRBV7-2 with TRBJ2-1; TRBD2 agrees at 8 bases. Germline V gene data show CDR1 as SGHTA and CDR2 as FQGNSA. With 5 bases clipped from V and 1 base from J, the junction kept 7 bases outside the gene matches. The CDR3 runs 16 residues. CDR3 region: CASSIFSGISYNEQFF. In DNA, the CDR3 is TGTGCCAGCAGCATATTTAGCGGGATTTCCTACAATGAGCAGTTCTTC.

This sequence joins TRBV19 and TRBJ1-5, with unresolved D. The CDR3 sequence is 13 residues long. The germline V and J ends were trimmed by 5 bases and 3 bases, with 8 bases remaining between them. Germline V gene lookup returns CDR1 LNHDA and CDR2 SQIVND (reference sequence). CDR3 sequence reads: CASSLGHNQPQHF. For the CDR3, the DNA is TGTGCCAGTAGTTTAGGTCACAATCAGCCCCAGCATTTT.

In the case of this clone: A much larger clone is a single base away; this may be a read error. This CDR3 is also generated by other DNA sequences in the sample. The chain joins TRBV7-2 to TRBJ2-5; D unclear. The CDR3 spans 13 residues. The ends were cut back, 1 base at V and 3 bases at J, with 6 bases in the middle. CDR1 and CDR2 from the germline V gene are SGHTA and FQGNSA. The CDR3: CASSLDREETQYF. The CDR3 region has the DNA TGTGCCAGCAGCTTAGACAGAGAAGAGACCCAGTACTTC.

The V call is TRBV18, the J call TRBJ2-3; unclear D gene. In germline, CDR1 is KGHSH, CDR2 LQKENI. CDR3 length equals 16 residues. V shed 3 bases and J shed 6 bases, with 19 bases lying between them. CDR3 amino acids: CASSPGPMLRRDTQYF. For the CDR3, the DNA is TGTGCCAGCTCACCTGGGCCAATGCTCCGTCGGGATACGCAGTATTTT.

The chain recombines TRBV11-2 with TRBJ2-3; TRBD1 matches 7 bases. The CDR3 has 15 residues. CDR1 and CDR2 (germline): SGHAT, FQNNGV. V gave up 5 bases and J gave up 0 bases; unmatched junction bases: 5. This CDR3 is CASSRQGRSTDTQYF. The CDR3 nucleotides read TGTGCCAGCAGCAGACAGGGTCGGAGCACAGATACGCAGTATTTT.

This chain links TRBV5-1 with TRBJ2-7; weak D call: TRBD2 (5 bases). Trimming cost V 4 bases and J 9 bases, with 26 bases left between them. The CDR3 runs to 16 residues. CDR1 and CDR2 from the germline V gene are SGHRS and YFSETQ. CDR3 in amino acids: CASSPGSGREAPGQYF. The CDR3 coding sequence is TGCGCCAGCAGCCCGGGCTCCGGCCGGGAAGCCCCAGGGCAGTACTTC. Supplemented by reference TRBV5-1 and TRBJ2-7, the full variable domain reads KAGVTQTPRYLIKTRGQQVTLSCSPISGHRSVSWYQQTPGQGLQFLFEYFSETQRNKGNFPGRFSGRQFSNSRSEMNVSTLELGDSALYLCASSPGSGREAPGQYFGPGTRLTVT.

In this sample, this clone turned up once. The V call is TRBV7-7, the J call TRBJ2-5, with D perhaps matching TRBD1 (5 bases). The V end lost 5 bases, the J end lost 4 bases, and 11 bases lay between the germline ends. Germline CDR1 is SSHAT and CDR2 is FNYEAQ (reference sequence). There are 13 residues in the CDR3. CDR3 nucleotides: TGTGCCAGCAGCGCGGACATTAGAGAGACCCAGTACTTC. This sequence encodes CASSADIRETQYF.

This rearrangement joins TRBV15 to TRBJ1-4; a weak D match, TRBD1 (6 bases). Germline lookup yields CDR1 LNHNV and CDR2 YYDKDF (reference sequence). The ends were cut back, 5 bases at V and 6 bases at J, with 16 bases in the middle. The CDR3 length is 15 residues. As DNA, the CDR3 is TGTGCCACCAGCGGGCACGACAGGAGTTATGAAAAACTGTTTTTT. Encoded protein: CATSGHDRSYEKLFF.

The chain couples TRBV6-5 to TRBJ2-7, with D hard to call. CDR3 size: 15 residues. Germline V gene data show CDR1 as MNHEY and CDR2 as SVGAGI. V was shortened by 0 bases and J by 0 bases, with 9 bases between the two germline ends. The CDR3 bases are TGTGCCAGCAGTTACTCGAGAGCACACTCCTACGAGCAGTACTTC. It translates to CASSYSRAHSYEQYF.

The V gene is TRBV9, the J gene TRBJ1-1; no clear D gene. This CDR3 comprises 12 residues. V gave up 4 bases and J gave up 5 bases, with 9 bases separating them. Germline V lookup: CDR1 SGDLS, CDR2 YYNGEE. CDR3 nucleotides: TGTGCCAGCAGCCCCCCCCTTACTGAAGCTTTCTTT. It is translated as CASSPPLTEAFF.

The rearrangement links TRBV10-1 to TRBJ2-1; D might be TRBD2 (7 bases). In germline, CDR1 is WNHNN, CDR2 SYGVQD (reference sequence). V was shortened by 2 bases and J by 7 bases, with 15 bases between the two germline ends. The CDR3 has 15 amino acids. The CDR3 DNA follows: TGCGCCAGCAGTGAGCCTGGACTAGGGGGGAATGAGCAGTTCTTC. Its translation: CASSEPGLGGNEQFF.

This chain uses TRBV19 with TRBJ2-2; 14 nucleotides align to TRBD2. J gave up 6 bases and V 7 bases, and 4 bases lay outside the gene matches. The CDR3 spans 15 residues. CDR1 is LNHDA and CDR2 is SQIVND in the germline V gene (reference sequence). CDR3 region: CASMGTSGSSGELFF. CDR3 DNA: TGTGCCAGTATGGGGACTAGCGGGAGTTCCGGGGAGCTGTTTTTT.

This chain's CDR3 is CASSQGVRGYEQYF. The CDR3 coding sequence is TGCGCCAGCAGCCAAGGAGTCAGGGGATACGAGCAGTACTTC. V usage is TRBV4-1 and J usage is TRBJ2-7; the D gene is possibly TRBD1 (6 bases). Germline lookup yields CDR1 MGHRA and CDR2 YSYEKL. Trimming left V 1 base short and J 4 bases short, with 11 bases between. This CDR3 spans 14 amino acids.